This TCR beta chain was documented in a study of immune characterization of retroperitoneal liposarcoma. In TCRdb, the PCR reads were re-called with MiXCR into one record per CDR3 protein. The table has around 13,000 distinct CDR3 sequences, roughly 47% seen once; the top ten hold roughly an eighth. The germline V gene has CDR1 SGHAT and CDR2 FQNNGV. The CDR3 is 14 residues long. Trimming stripped 5 bases from V and 2 bases from J, with 10 bases between. The V call is TRBV11-2, the J call TRBJ1-5; D not certain. This clonotype was obtained from a female donor with retroperitoneal liposarcoma. The specimen sequenced was tumor tissue. CDR3 residues: CASSAVGGNQPQHF. DNA of the CDR3: TGTGCCAGCAGCGCGGTAGGAGGCAATCAGCCCCAGCATTTT.